This passage covers 22 T cell receptor beta chains from one sample sequenced in a study of T cell changes during pregnancy in multiple sclerosis. Sequencing used immunoSEQ multiplex PCR; TCRdb keeps in-frame clones, though not all of them. The table includes about 44,000 clones, roughly 96% detected once. The input for sequencing was peripheral blood, taken in the second trimester of pregnancy. These TCRs come from a female donor with multiple sclerosis, enrolled in a pregnancy study.

The rearrangement joins TRBV19 to TRBJ1-2; tentatively, D is TRBD1 (5 bases). Trimming removed 5 bases at V and 4 bases at J, with 11 bases between. The germline gives CDR1 LNHDA, CDR2 SQIVND (reference sequence). This CDR3 contains 13 residues. CDR3 residues: CASSRGLSYGYTF. The CDR3 nucleotides are TGTGCCAGTAGTCGGGGACTGAGCTATGGCTACACCTTC.

Of note for this clone: A read error is likely, as this CDR3 ends without the conserved phenylalanine or tryptophan. The rearrangement uses TRBV2 and TRBJ1-2; D uncertain. The CDR3 loop spans 15 amino acids. Per germline, CDR1 SNHLY and CDR2 FYNNEI. Trimming pared 7 bases from V and 4 bases from J, leaving 19 bases between. CDR3 amino acids: CASNPVEGKTYGYTL. The DNA of the CDR3 is TGTGCCAGCAACCCAGTGGAGGGTAAGACCTATGGCTACACCCTC.

The chain recombines TRBV11-2 with TRBJ2-2; no reliable D call. Germline lookup yields CDR1 SGHAT and CDR2 FQNNGV. V lost 2 bases, J lost 4 bases, and 11 bases lay in between. The CDR3 runs 15 residues. DNA of the CDR3: TGTGCCAGCAGCTTAATGGGCAGGCGCACCGGGGAGCTGTTTTTT. Residues: CASSLMGRRTGELFF.

The genes are TRBV6-1 and TRBJ1-2; D is unresolved. The CDR3 extends over 13 amino acids. Deletions cut 2 bases from V and 3 bases from J, with 7 bases between. Germline V CDR1 and CDR2: MNHNS, SASEGT. DNA of the CDR3: TGTGCCAGCAGTGAACGGGTGCACTATGGCTACACCTTC. This sequence encodes CASSERVHYGYTF.

CDR3 residues: CASSFLAGNTGELFF. CDR3 sequence (DNA): TGCGCCAGCAGCTTCCTAGCGGGGAACACCGGGGAGCTGTTTTTT. The gene calls are TRBV5-1 and TRBJ2-2, with 8 bases matching TRBD2. CDR3 length: 15 amino acids. Trimming at V came to 2 bases and at J to 1 base, leaving 1 base not matched to a gene. Germline CDR1 SGHRS, CDR2 YFSETQ.

This chain connects TRBV27 to TRBJ2-1, with 8 nucleotides matching TRBD1. Germline-derived CDR1 and CDR2 are MNHEY and SMNVEV (reference sequence). CDR3 length equals 15 residues. V gave up 6 bases and J gave up 6 bases; unmatched junction bases: 10. The CDR3 spells CASSPGQGVFNEQFF. In DNA, the CDR3 is TGTGCCAGCAGCCCAGGACAGGGAGTTTTCAATGAGCAGTTCTTC.

The J gene is TRBJ2-7, the V gene TRBV21-1; the tabulated D call, TRBD2, remains unverified against the DNA. TRBV21-1 is a pseudogene segment. This CDR3 region has 15 residues. Here the CDR3 reads CASSRGTSGSYEQYF. CDR3 coding DNA: TGTGCCAGCAGCAGAGGGACTAGCGGGAGCTACGAGCAGTACTTC.

V usage is TRBV4-1 and J usage is TRBJ1-5; D is ambiguous. V lost 0 bases and J lost 2, with 14 bases in between. CDR1 is MGHRA and CDR2 is YSYEKL in the germline V gene. The CDR3 runs 17 residues. The CDR3 loop is CASSQETNRWGNQPQHF. The CDR3 DNA is TGCGCCAGCAGCCAAGAGACTAATCGGTGGGGCAATCAGCCCCAGCATTTT.

J is TRBJ2-2 and V is TRBV23-1; 7 bases are shared with TRBD1. TRBV23-1 is treated as an ORF (open reading frame) with a function not yet certain. The CDR3 runs to 16 residues. Trimming cost V 1 base and J 1 base; bases outside gene matches: 3. The CDR3 loop reads CASSQWGQRNTGELFF. Written as DNA, the CDR3 is TGCGCCAGCAGTCAATGGGGACAGCGGAACACCGGGGAGCTGTTTTTT.

The chain combines TRBV6-6 with TRBJ2-7; 11 bases line up with TRBD2. The length of the CDR3 is 14 residues. In germline, CDR1 is MNHNY, CDR2 SVGAGI (reference sequence). V shed 0 bases and J 7 bases; nucleotides not matched to a gene: 2. The CDR3, as DNA: TGTGCCAGCAGTTACTCATTAGCGGGGGGGGAGCAGTACTTC. Protein: CASSYSLAGGEQYF.

The chain carries TRBV27 and TRBJ2-3; D ambiguous. The germline V gene has CDR1 MNHEY and CDR2 SMNVEV (reference sequence). V was cut by 0 bases and J by 2 bases, with 12 bases left in between. The CDR3 has 16 amino acids. In DNA, the CDR3 is TGTGCCAGCAGTTTATCGATAGCTATACCCACAGATACGCAGTATTTT. Translated, it gives CASSLSIAIPTDTQYF.

The chain uses TRBV5-1 and TRBJ2-3; 9 nucleotides line up with TRBD2. The germline V gene has CDR1 SGHRS and CDR2 YFSETQ. V trimming: 0 bases; J trimming: 6 bases; junction bases outside the gene matches: 8. The CDR3 sequence is 16 residues long. This CDR3 reads CASSLDGGGARDTQYF. CDR3 nucleotide sequence: TGCGCCAGCAGCTTGGATGGCGGGGGGGCCAGGGATACGCAGTATTTT.

The chain employs TRBV7-9 and TRBJ1-4; D gene unclear. Germline CDR1 and CDR2: SEHNR and FQNEAQ (reference sequence). This CDR3 has 13 residues. The V gene lost 5 bases and the J gene lost 8 bases, with 12 bases spanning the gap. CDR3 in DNA: TGTGCCAGCAGCGCCCCGGCGAGGGAAAAACTGTTTTTT. It encodes CASSAPAREKLFF.

The chain joins TRBV29-1 to TRBJ1-2, with 9 bases matching TRBD1. The V segment lost 6 bases and the J segment 8 bases; nucleotides outside the gene matches: 13. CDR3 length: 14 amino acids. CDR1 is SQVTM, CDR2 ANQGSEA, per germline. DNA of the CDR3: TGCAGCGTCGGCCCCGGACAGGGGACAAGAGGCTACACCTTC. Translating gives CSVGPGQGTRGYTF.

The gene calls are TRBV27 and TRBJ2-7; D gene uncertain. V gave up 4 bases and J gave up 4 bases, with 11 bases separating them. Germline CDR1 reads MNHEY; CDR2 reads SMNVEV (reference sequence). This CDR3 has 13 amino acids. CDR3 nucleotides: TGTGCCAGCAGTTCCCTCCCTTTATACGAGCAGTACTTC. Translated: CASSSLPLYEQYF.

The CDR3 reads CASSSPTGELFF. CDR3 nucleotide sequence: TGTGCCAGCAGCTCCCCGACCGGGGAGCTGTTTTTT. The chain carries TRBV5-5 and TRBJ2-2, with unresolved D. V dropped 3 bases and J dropped 5 bases, with 5 bases sitting between them. Germline-derived CDR1 and CDR2 are SGHKS and YYEKEE (reference sequence). CDR3 length equals 12 residues.

The chain employs TRBV28 and TRBJ2-7; TRBD2 aligns across 9 bases. The junction had 4 bases not matched to a gene; V was cut back by 3 bases and J by 1 base. The germline gives CDR1 MDHEN, CDR2 SYDVKM. The CDR3 length is 15 residues. The CDR3 here is CASSFSGRVSYEQYF. For the CDR3, the DNA is TGTGCCAGCAGTTTTAGCGGGAGAGTTTCCTACGAGCAGTACTTC.

The gene calls are TRBV9 and TRBJ1-1, with 10 nucleotides matching TRBD1. With 3 bases clipped from V and 1 base from J, the junction kept 3 bases outside the gene matches. Germline V CDR1 and CDR2: SGDLS, YYNGEE. The CDR3 consists of 15 residues. The CDR3 protein is CASSDGTGANTEAFF. In DNA, the CDR3 is TGTGCCAGCAGCGACGGGACAGGGGCGAACACTGAAGCTTTCTTT.

The rearrangement joins TRBV11-2 to TRBJ2-5, with D perhaps TRBD2 (6 bases). V gave up 5 bases and J gave up 2 bases, with 9 bases separating them. The CDR3 totals 13 residues. Looked up from germline, CDR1 is SGHAT and CDR2 is FQNNGV. CDR3 nucleotide sequence: TGTGCCAGCAGCCGGGACTTTCAAGAGACCCAGTACTTC. Translation: CASSRDFQETQYF.

This chain joins TRBV7-9 and TRBJ1-3; no reliable D call. The V end lost 5 bases, the J end lost 0 bases, and 8 bases lay between the germline ends. The CDR3 runs 14 residues. Germline CDR1 is SEHNR and CDR2 is FQNEAQ (reference sequence). CDR3 region: CASSITSSGNTIYF. The CDR3 DNA is TGTGCCAGCAGCATTACGAGCTCTGGAAACACCATATATTTT.

The V and J genes are TRBV12-5 and TRBJ2-1; 8 nucleotides align to TRBD1. This CDR3 is 12 amino acids long. J was trimmed by 8 bases and V by 6 bases; bases with no gene match: 3. The germline V gene encodes CDR1 LGHNT and CDR2 FRNRAP. The CDR3 spells CASGTGVDEQFF. CDR3 in DNA: TGTGCTAGTGGGACAGGGGTTGATGAGCAGTTCTTC. Variable domain in full (rest from reference TRBV12-5 and TRBJ2-1): DARVTQTPRHKVTEMGQEVTMRCQPILGHNTVFWYRQTMMQGLELLAYFRNRAPLDDSGMPKDRFSAEMPDATLATLKIQPSEPRDSAVYFCASGTGVDEQFFGPGTRLTVL.

The chain has TRBV6-5 and TRBJ1-4; D might be TRBD1 (6 bases). Germline loops: CDR1 MNHEY, CDR2 SVGAGI. CDR3 length: 16 amino acids. Trimming took off 0 bases at V and 8 bases at J, with 16 bases between the two ends. DNA of the CDR3: TGTGCCAGCAGTTACTCAGGGTCAGGGGTAGGGGAAAAACTGTTTTTT. Its translation: CASSYSGSGVGEKLFF.